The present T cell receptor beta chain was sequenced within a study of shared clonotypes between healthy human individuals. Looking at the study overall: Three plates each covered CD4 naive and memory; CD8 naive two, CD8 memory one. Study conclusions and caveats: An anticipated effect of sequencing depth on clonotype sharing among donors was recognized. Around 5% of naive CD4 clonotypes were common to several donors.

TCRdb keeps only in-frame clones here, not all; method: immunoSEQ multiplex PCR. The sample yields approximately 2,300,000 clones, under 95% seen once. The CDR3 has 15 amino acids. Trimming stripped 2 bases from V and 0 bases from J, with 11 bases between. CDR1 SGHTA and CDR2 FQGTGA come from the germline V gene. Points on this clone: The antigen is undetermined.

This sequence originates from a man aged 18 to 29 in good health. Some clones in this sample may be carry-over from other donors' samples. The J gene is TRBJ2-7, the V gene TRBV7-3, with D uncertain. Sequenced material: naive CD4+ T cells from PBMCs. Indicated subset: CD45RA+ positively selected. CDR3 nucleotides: TGTGCCAGCAGCTTAGTTAGGGCTGGCTCCTACGAGCAGTACTTC. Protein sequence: CASSLVRAGSYEQYF.